The present T cell receptor (beta chain) was sequenced within a study of blood T cells in healthy people across ages (dated by TCRdb to 2014 to 2015). Regarding the research as a whole: In model experiments, roughly one uniquely barcoded TCR beta cDNA molecule per two T cells was captured by template switching. Two additional independent replicas of 1 million unique cDNA reads from the same blood draw were analyzed for two donors (one aged 18 to 30 and one aged 80 or older). To avoid experimental bias, donors of different ages were distributed randomly across sequencing lanes. Donors were grouped into four age groups: young (average roughly 17 years), middle-aged (39), aged (around 60) and long-lived (about 82). Using deep sequencing normalized with unique cDNA molecular identifiers, the study measured how TCR beta repertoire diversity changes with age. Findings and caveats that apply to the study as a whole: Observed TCR beta diversity per million T cells fell roughly linearly with age, and a significant reduction was already apparent by age around 39. Bulk unsorted PBMC profiling prevented conclusive comparison of naive and antigen-experienced compartments. A strong correlation was found between observed TCR beta diversity and the percentage of naive T cells measured by flow cytometry. The CMV infection status of donors was not known, potentially confounding age-related changes in expanded clonotypes. Estimates of total diversity based on one million sequenced T cells were regarded as lower bounds and as underestimates. The long-lived group showed more naive CD4+ T cells, fewer expanded clones and increased TCR diversity than the aged group, suggesting age selection.

To prepare the library, 5' RACE was applied. The reads were generated on an Illumina HiSeq 2500. A second about 6 to 11 cycle PCR used a sample-barcoded 5' primer and a J-beta primer mix. A unique molecular identifier was introduced onto each TCR beta cDNA molecule by a template-switch 5' adaptor carrying 12 random nucleotides. Each sample yielded at least 2.5 million CDR3-containing paired-end reads. First-strand cDNA synthesis was performed from all RNA using the Mint cDNA synthesis kit, with priming by a TRBC-specific oligonucleotide. Following uracil-DNA glycosylase treatment, all cDNA underwent a first 18-cycle PCR with the universal primers M1SS and BC2_uni_R. On the authors' methods: Normalization of each sample was performed by random selection of 1 million high-quality reads, each carrying a distinct molecular identifier. Instead of being binned into consensus sequences, reads that shared molecular identifiers were thrown out. CDR3 identification, clonotype clustering and error correction used MiTCR with a Q25 quality threshold and the strictest error-elimination algorithm. Lower-bound total TCR beta diversity was estimated with a nonparametric unseen species model using Euler transformation. TCRdb redid the processing of the public reads, applying fastp at Q25 and MiXCR, and retained in-frame beta chains. Every entry covers one CDR3 protein and lists the most common genes and DNA from its rows. TCRdb, not the authors, supplied the V and J calls. This sample is represented by approximately 1.5 million distinct CDR3 sequences; roughly two fifths of them were singletons. The ten most abundant clones make up roughly 3.7% of the sample.

CDR1 and CDR2 were assigned from the germline V gene as LGHNA and YNFKEQ. Germline trimming: 5 bases from V, 4 bases from J; junction bases outside gene matches: 8. Spanning cysteine to phenylalanine, the CDR3 consists of 15 amino acids. This entry keeps only the CDR3 DNA: 45 bases, framed from base 1. As concerns this clonotype: Its antigen remains unidentified. No quality values exist for individual bases; no much larger clone is one base distant.

The donors were roughly 40 Caucasian individuals from Russia, aged 6 to 90 years, who were systemically healthy. Approximately 10 milliliters of peripheral blood were collected from each donor into EDTA-treated Vacutainer tubes. Ficoll-Paque density-gradient centrifugation was used to isolate PBMCs, with at least 6 million obtained per sample. Total RNA, at least 6 micrograms per sample, was extracted from PBMCs with Trizol reagent. For every donor, flow cytometry on a PBMC aliquot measured the percentage of naive CD45RAhigh/CD27high T cells. Sequenced: blood. The rearrangement joined TRBV4-2 to TRBJ2-5; 9 middle bases align to TRBD1. The TCR comes from a woman between 18 and 29 years old in good health. The DNA sequence follows: TGTGCCAGCAGCGTCCGGGACAGGGAGTCAGAGACCCAGTACTTC. It is translated as CASSVRDRESETQYF.